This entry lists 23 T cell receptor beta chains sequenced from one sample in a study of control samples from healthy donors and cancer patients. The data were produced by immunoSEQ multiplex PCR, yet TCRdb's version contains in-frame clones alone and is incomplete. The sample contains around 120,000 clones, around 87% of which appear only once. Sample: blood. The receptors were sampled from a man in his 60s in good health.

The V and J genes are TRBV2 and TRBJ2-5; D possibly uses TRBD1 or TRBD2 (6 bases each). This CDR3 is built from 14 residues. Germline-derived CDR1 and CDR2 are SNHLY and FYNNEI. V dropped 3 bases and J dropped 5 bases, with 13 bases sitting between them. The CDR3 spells CASSDDGGGETQYF. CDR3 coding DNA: TGTGCCAGCAGTGATGACGGGGGCGGGGAGACCCAGTACTTC.

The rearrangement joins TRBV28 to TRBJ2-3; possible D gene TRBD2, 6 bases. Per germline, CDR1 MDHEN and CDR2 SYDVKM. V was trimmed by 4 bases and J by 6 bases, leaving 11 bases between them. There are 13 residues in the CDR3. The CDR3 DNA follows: TGTGCCAGCAGTTGGCTAGGAGGGGATACGCAGTATTTT. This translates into CASSWLGGDTQYF. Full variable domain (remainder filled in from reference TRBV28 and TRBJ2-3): DVKVTQSSRYLVKRTGEKVFLECVQDMDHENMFWYRQDPGLGLRLIYFSYDVKMKEKGDIPEGYSVSREKKERFSLILESASTNQTSMYLCASSWLGGDTQYFGPGTRLTVL.

The CDR3 nucleotides are TGTGCCAGCATGAGGGGAGGGGCCCTTAGCAATCAGCCCCAGCATTTT. Its protein is CASMRGGALSNQPQHF. The chain couples TRBV28 to TRBJ1-5; a weak D match, TRBD1 (5 bases). The CDR3 has 16 amino acids. Per the germline V gene, CDR1 is MDHEN and CDR2 is SYDVKM. V lost 7 bases, J lost 0 bases, and 16 bases lay in between.

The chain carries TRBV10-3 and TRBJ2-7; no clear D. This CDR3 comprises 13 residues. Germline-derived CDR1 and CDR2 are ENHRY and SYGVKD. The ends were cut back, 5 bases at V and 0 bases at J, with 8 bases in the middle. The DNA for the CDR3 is TGTGCCATCAGTCACACAGCCTCCTACGAGCAGTACTTC. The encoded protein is CAISHTASYEQYF.

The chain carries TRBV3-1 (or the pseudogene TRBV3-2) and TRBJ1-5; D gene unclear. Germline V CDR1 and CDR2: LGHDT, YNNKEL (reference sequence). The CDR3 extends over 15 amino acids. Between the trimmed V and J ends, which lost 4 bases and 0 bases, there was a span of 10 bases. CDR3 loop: CASSLGSISNQPQHF. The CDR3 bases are TGTGCCAGCAGCCTGGGGAGCATTAGCAATCAGCCCCAGCATTTT.

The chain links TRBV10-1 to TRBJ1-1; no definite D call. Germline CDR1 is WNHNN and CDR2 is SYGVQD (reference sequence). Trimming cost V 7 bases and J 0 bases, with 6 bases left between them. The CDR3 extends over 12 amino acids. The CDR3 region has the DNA TGCGCCAGCATTCATGTGAACACTGAAGCTTTCTTT. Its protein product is CASIHVNTEAFF.

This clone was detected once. The CDR3 bases are TGTGCCAGCAGTTACTCGGTCAGGGGAGGGACTGAAGCTTTCTTT. Encoded protein: CASSYSVRGGTEAFF. This chain uses TRBV6-5 with TRBJ1-1, with D possibly matching TRBD1 (6 bases). CDR1 is MNHEY and CDR2 is SVGAGI in the germline V gene. V was cut by 0 bases and J by 5 bases, with 13 bases left in between. The CDR3 is 15 residues long.

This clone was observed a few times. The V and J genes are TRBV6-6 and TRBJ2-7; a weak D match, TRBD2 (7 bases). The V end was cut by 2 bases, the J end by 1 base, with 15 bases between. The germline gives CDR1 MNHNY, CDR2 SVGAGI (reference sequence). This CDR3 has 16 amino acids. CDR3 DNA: TGTGCCAGCAGTTACCAGACGCGGGGGCCTTCCTACGAGCAGTACTTC. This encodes CASSYQTRGPSYEQYF.

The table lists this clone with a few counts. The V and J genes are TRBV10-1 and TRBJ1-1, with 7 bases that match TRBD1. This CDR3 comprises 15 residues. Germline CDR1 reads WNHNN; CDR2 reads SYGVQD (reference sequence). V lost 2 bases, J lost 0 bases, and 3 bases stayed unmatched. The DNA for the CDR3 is TGCGCCAGCAGTGAGGGGGACAGATTGAACACTGAAGCTTTCTTT. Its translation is CASSEGDRLNTEAFF.

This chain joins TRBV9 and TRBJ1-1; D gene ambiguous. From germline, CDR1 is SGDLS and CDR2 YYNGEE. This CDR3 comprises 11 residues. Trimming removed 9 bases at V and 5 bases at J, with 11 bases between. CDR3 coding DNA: TGTGCCAACCCGACGGGGACTGAAGCTTTCTTT. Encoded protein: CANPTGTEAFF.

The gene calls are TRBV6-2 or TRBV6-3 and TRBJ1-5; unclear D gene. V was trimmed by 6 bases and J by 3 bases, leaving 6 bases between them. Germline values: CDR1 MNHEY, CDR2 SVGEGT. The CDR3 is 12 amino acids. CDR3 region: CASSLSNQPQHF. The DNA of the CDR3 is TGTGCCAGCAGCCTATCCAATCAGCCCCAGCATTTT.

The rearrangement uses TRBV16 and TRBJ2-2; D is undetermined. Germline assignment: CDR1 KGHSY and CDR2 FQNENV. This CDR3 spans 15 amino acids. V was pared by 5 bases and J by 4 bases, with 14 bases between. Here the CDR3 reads CASSYNTLTTGELFF. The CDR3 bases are TGTGCCAGCAGCTACAATACACTGACCACCGGGGAGCTGTTTTTT. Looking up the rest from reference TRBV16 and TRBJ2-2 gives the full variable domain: GEEVAQTPKHLVRGEGQKAKLYCAPIKGHSYVFWYQQVLKNEFKFLISFQNENVFDETGMPKERFSAKCLPNSPCSLEIQATKLEDSAVYFCASSYNTLTTGELFFGEGSRLTVL.

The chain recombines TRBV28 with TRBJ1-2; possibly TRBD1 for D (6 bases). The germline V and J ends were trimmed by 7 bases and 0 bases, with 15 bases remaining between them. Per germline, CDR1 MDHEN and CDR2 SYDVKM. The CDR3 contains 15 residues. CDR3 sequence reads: CASNPSRGTNYGYTF. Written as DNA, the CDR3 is TGTGCCAGCAACCCTAGCAGGGGAACTAACTATGGCTACACCTTC.

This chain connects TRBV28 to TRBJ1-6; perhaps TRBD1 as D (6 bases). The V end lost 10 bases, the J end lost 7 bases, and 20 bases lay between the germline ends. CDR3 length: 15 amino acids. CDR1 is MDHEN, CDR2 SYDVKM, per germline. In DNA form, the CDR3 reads TGTGCCACCCTCCCCCCCGGGACAACAAATTCACCCCTCCACTTT. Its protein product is CATLPPGTTNSPLHF.

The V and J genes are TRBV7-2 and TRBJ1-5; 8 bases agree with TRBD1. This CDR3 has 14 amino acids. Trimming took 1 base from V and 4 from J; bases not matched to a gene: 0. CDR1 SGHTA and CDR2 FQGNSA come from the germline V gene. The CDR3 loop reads CASSLGTGNQPQHF. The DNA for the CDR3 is TGTGCCAGCAGCTTAGGGACAGGGAATCAGCCCCAGCATTTT.

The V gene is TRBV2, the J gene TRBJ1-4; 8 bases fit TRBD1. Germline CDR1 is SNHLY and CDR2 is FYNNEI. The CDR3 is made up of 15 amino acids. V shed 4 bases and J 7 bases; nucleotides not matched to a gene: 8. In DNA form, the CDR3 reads TGTGCCAGCAGTGTACACAGGGGGGCCATTGAAAAACTGTTTTTT. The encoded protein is CASSVHRGAIEKLFF.

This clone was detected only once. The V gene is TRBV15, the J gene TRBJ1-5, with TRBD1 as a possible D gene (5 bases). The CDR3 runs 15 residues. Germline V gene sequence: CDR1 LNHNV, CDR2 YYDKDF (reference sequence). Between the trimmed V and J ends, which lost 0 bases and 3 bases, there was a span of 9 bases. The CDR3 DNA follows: TGTGCCACCAGCAGAGACGGGACTGCCAATCAGCCCCAGCATTTT. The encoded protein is CATSRDGTANQPQHF.

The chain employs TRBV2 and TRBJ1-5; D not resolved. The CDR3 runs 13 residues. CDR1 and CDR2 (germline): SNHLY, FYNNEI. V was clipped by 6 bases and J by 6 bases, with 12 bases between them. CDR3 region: CASRREILQPQHF. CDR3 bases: TGTGCCAGCAGAAGGGAAATTCTTCAGCCCCAGCATTTT. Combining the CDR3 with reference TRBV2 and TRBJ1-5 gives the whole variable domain EPEVTQTPSHQVTQMGQEVILRCVPISNHLYFYWYRQILGQKVEFLVSFYNNEISEKSEIFDDQFSVERPDGSNFTLKIRSTKLEDSAMYFCASRREILQPQHFGDGTRLSIL.

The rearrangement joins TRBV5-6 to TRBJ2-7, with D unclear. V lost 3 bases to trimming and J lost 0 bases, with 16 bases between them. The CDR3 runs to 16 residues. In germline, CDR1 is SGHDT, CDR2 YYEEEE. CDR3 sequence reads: CASSSYRAQSSYEQYF. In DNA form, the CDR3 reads TGTGCCAGCAGCTCATACCGGGCCCAGTCCTCCTACGAGCAGTACTTC.

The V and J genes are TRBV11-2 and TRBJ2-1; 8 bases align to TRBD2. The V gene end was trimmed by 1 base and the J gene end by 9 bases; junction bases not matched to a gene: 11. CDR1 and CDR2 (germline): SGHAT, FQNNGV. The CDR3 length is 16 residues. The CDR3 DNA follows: TGTGCCAGCAGCTTAGGGGTCCGGGGGGGCCTGGGTGAGCAGTTCTTC. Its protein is CASSLGVRGGLGEQFF.

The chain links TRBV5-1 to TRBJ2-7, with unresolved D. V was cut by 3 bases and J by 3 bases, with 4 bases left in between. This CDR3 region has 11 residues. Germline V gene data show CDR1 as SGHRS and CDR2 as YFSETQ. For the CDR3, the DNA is TGCGCCAGCAGCTCTGACTACGAGCAGTACTTC. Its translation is CASSSDYEQYF.

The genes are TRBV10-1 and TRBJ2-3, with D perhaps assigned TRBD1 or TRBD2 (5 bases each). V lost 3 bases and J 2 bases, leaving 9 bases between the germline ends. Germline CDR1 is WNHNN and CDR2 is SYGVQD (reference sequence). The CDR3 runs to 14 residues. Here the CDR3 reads CASSDPGATDTQYF. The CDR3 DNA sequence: TGCGCCAGCAGTGACCCCGGGGCCACAGATACGCAGTATTTT.

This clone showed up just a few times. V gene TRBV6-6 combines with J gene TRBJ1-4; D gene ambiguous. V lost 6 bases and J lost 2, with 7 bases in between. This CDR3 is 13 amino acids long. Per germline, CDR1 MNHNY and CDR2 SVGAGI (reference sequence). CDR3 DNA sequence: TGTGCCAGCAGCCCCCTGACTAATGAAAAACTGTTTTTT. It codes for CASSPLTNEKLFF.